The clone carrying this TCR beta chain appeared many times. Its antigen is still unknown. The time point is: persistent/refractory GD, antithyroid drugs over 5 years with positive TRAb. PBMC RNA was the source of the TCR library. The patients included were those that came from an endocrinology department in Xi'an, China. CDR3 regions were amplified by Arm-PCR using iRepertoire HTBI primers to build TCR beta libraries. Per the study methods: The samples yielded fewer than 75 TRBV and around 15 TRBJ segments. Each CDR3 protein is one row after TCRdb ran MiXCR on the multiplex PCR reads. These V and J calls originate from TCRdb's pipeline instead of the authors' own analysis. This sample yields more than 350,000 distinct CDR3 sequences, of which roughly 23% are seen a single time; around 15% belongs to the top ten. The data originate from a study of regulatory T cells in long-lasting Graves disease. Whole-study context: Persistent cases took antithyroid drugs over 5 years and stayed TSH receptor antibody positive.

V lost 4 bases, J lost 6 bases, and 12 bases lay in between. This CDR3 comprises 14 residues. Germline V gene sequence: CDR1 MNHEY, CDR2 SMNVEV (reference sequence). The study's findings and limits: Patients whose Graves' disease persisted exhibited lower TCR diversity than those newly diagnosed.

V usage is TRBV27 and J usage is TRBJ2-2, with a weak D call TRBD1 (5 bases). The sequence was collected from a female donor with Graves disease. Source: peripheral blood mononuclear cells (PBMCs), taken when the disease was refractory, from a patient treated with antithyroid drugs. DNA of the CDR3: TGTGCCAGCAGTTGGGGCGGCAGGGCCGGGGAGCTGTTTTTT. Protein product: CASSWGGRAGELFF.